This T cell receptor (beta chain) was sequenced during a study of blood T cell repertoires in COVID-19. Study overall: COVID-19 samples from acute and convalescent phases originated in the United States, Italy and Spain. Sources were T cells, B-cell-depleted T cells, or PBMCs; the material itself was cDNA or gDNA.

V lost 1 base to trimming and J lost 8 bases; unmatched junction nucleotides: 10. This CDR3 is 16 amino acids long. Germline CDR1 and CDR2: KGHDR and SFDVKD. Per the study methods: Estimation of nucleated cell counts was performed using reference gene primer amplification. Sequenced by immunoSEQ multiplex PCR; TCRdb stores in-frame clones only, minus some. From that table come the V and J calls and clone size; the DNA was used to work out D and trimming. The sample records more than 200,000 clones, 88% being singletons. The sequencing input was peripheral blood. The receptor was derived from a man between 70 and 80 years old with acute or convalescent COVID-19. The V gene is TRBV24-1, the J gene TRBJ2-7, with TRBD2 matching over 10 bases. The chain's CDR3 is CATSDFTSGKNSKQYF. The CDR3, as DNA: TGTGCCACCAGTGATTTCACTAGCGGGAAGAACTCAAAGCAGTACTTC.